This entry features one T cell receptor beta chain sequence. The data stem from a study of blood T cell repertoires in COVID-19. V was trimmed by 0 bases and J by 5 bases, leaving 5 bases between them. The CDR3 runs 13 residues. In germline, CDR1 is LGHDT, CDR2 YNNKEL (reference sequence). Only in-frame clones appear in the TCRdb table, and some are missing; sequencing was by immunoSEQ multiplex PCR. The table lists 380,000 or so clones, 89% of them singletons. This rearrangement joins TRBV3-1 (or the pseudogene TRBV3-2) to TRBJ2-1; D gene uncertain. Sequenced input: peripheral blood. The TCR was taken from a man between 35 and 55 years old with acute or convalescent COVID-19. The CDR3 spells CASSQERDNEQFF. The CDR3 DNA follows: TGTGCCAGCAGCCAAGAACGGGACAATGAGCAGTTCTTC.